This T cell receptor beta chain is drawn from a study of blood T cell repertoires in COVID-19. Germline V gene sequence: CDR1 MNHEY, CDR2 SVGAGI. Trimming cost V 4 bases and J 4 bases; bases outside gene matches: 6. The CDR3 consists of 14 residues. Profiled with immunoSEQ multiplex PCR; TCRdb holds only in-frame clones, not every one. This sample has some 290,000 clones; roughly 90% occur once, and the top ten carry over 8.5%. The specimen sequenced was PBMCs or T cells enriched from blood (not recorded which). The rearrangement uses TRBV6-5 and TRBJ2-7; 8 bases are shared with TRBD1. This TCR came from a woman aged 25 to 39 who had recovered from COVID-19. The CDR3 sequence is CASSSRTGTYEQYF. The DNA for the CDR3 is TGTGCCAGCAGTTCCCGGACAGGGACTTACGAGCAGTACTTC.